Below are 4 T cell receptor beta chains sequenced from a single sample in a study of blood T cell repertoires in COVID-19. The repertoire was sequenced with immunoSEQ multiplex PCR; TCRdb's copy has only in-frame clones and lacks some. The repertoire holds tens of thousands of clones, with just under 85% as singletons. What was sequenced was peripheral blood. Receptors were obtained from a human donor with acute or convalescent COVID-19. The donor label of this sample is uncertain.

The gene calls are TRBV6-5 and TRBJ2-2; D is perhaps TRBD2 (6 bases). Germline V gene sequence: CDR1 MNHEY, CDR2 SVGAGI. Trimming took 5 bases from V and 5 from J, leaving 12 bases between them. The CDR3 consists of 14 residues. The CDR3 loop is CASSLTSLTGELFF. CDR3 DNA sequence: TGTGCCAGCAGTCTGACTAGTTTGACCGGGGAGCTGTTTTTT.

CDR3 amino acids: CASSPTGSRDEQYF. The CDR3 DNA reads TGTGCCAGCTCACCGACGGGTAGCAGGGACGAGCAGTACTTC. J is TRBJ2-7 and V is TRBV18, with D perhaps TRBD1 (5 bases). The CDR3 extends over 14 amino acids. The germline V gene encodes CDR1 KGHSH and CDR2 LQKENI. V gave up 3 bases and J gave up 5 bases, with 14 bases separating them.

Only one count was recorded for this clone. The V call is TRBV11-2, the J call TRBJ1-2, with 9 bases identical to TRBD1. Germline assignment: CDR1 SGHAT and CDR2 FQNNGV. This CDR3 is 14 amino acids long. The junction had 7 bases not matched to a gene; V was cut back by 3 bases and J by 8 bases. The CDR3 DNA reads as TGTGCCAGCAGCTTGATACAGGGGGCTGACGGCTACACCTTC. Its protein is CASSLIQGADGYTF.

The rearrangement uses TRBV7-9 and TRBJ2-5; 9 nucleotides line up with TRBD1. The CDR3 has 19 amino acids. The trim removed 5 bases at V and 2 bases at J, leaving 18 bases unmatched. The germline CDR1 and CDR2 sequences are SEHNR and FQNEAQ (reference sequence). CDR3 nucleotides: TGTGCCAGCAGCCGGGGGACAGGGTTTGGGGCTAAATCACAAGAGACCCAGTACTTC. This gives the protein CASSRGTGFGAKSQETQYF.